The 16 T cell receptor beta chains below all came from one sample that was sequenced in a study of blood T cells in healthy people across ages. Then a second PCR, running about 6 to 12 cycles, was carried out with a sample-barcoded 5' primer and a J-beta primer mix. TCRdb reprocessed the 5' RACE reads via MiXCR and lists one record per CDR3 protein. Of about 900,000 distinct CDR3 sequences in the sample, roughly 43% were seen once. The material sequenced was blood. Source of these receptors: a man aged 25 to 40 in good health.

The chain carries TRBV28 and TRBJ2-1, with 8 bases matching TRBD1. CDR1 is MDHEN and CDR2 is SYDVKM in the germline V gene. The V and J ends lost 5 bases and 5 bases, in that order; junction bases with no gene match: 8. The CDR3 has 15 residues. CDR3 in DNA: TGTGCCAGCAGTCCTGGGGGGACAGGTCACAATGAGCAGTTCTTC. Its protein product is CASSPGGTGHNEQFF.

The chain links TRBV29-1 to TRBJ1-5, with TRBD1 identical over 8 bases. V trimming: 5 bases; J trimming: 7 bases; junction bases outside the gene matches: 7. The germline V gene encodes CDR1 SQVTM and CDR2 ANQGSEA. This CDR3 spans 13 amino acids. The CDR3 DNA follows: TGCAGCGTTTCTACGGGACAGGAGCAGCCCCAGCATTTT. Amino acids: CSVSTGQEQPQHF.

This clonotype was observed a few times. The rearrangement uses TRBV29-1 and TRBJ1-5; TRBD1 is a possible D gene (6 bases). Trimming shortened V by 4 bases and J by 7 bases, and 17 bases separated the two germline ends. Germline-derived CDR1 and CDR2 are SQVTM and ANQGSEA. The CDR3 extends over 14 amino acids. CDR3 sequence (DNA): TGCAGCGTTGTTGTGGGGGCCAGAGGGCAGCCCCAGCATTTT. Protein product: CSVVVGARGQPQHF.

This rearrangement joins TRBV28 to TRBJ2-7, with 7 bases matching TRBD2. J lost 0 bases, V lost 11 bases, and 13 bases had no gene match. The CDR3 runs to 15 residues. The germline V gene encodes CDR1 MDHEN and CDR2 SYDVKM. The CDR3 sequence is CAVAGDLMSSYEQYF. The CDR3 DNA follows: TGTGCCGTCGCGGGGGACCTAATGAGCTCCTACGAGCAGTACTTC.

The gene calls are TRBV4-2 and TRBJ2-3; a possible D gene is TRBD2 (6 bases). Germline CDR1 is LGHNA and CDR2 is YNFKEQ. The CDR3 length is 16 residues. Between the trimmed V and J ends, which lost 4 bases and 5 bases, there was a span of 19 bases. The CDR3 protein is CASSRKAGQGGDTQYF. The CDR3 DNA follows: TGTGCCAGCAGCCGAAAGGCAGGGCAGGGAGGAGATACGCAGTATTTT.

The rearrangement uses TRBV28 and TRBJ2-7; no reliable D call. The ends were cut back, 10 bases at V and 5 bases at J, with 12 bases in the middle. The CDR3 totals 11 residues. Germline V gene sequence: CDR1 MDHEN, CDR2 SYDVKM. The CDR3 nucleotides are TGTGCCACCCATCTGTCCAACGAGCAGTACTTC. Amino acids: CATHLSNEQYF.

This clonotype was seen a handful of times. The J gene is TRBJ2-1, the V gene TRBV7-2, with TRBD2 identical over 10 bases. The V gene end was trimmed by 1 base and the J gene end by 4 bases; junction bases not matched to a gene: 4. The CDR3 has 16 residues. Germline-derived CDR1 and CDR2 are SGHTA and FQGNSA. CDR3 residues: CASSLGGSGGYNEQFF. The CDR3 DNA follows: TGTGCCAGCAGCTTAGGCGGTAGCGGGGGGTACAATGAGCAGTTCTTC.

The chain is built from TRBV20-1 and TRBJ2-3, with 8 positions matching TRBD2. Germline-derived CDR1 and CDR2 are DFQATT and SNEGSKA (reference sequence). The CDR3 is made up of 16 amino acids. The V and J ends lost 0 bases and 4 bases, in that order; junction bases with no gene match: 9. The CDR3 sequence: CSARDPWRGVADTQYF. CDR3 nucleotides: TGCAGTGCTAGAGATCCGTGGCGGGGGGTTGCAGATACGCAGTATTTT.

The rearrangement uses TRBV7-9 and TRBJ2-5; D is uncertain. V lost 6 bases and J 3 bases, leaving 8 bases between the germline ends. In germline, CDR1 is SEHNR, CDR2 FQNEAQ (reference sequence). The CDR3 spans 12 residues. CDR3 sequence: CASRTLEETQYF. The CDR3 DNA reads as TGTGCCAGCAGAACATTAGAAGAGACCCAGTACTTC.

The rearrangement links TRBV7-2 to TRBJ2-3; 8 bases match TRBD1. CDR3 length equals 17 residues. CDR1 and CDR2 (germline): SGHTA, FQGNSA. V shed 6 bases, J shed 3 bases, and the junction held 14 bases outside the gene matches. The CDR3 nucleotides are TGTGCCAGCAGTCAGACCCTGGGGACAGGCGATACAGATACGCAGTATTTT. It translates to CASSQTLGTGDTDTQYF.

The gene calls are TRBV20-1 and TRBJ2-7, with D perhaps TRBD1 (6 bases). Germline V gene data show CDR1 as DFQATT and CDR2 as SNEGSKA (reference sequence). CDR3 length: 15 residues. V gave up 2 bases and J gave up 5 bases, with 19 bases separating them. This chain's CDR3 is CSARPDRYPPNEQYF. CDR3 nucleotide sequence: TGCAGTGCTAGACCAGACAGGTACCCTCCTAACGAGCAGTACTTC.

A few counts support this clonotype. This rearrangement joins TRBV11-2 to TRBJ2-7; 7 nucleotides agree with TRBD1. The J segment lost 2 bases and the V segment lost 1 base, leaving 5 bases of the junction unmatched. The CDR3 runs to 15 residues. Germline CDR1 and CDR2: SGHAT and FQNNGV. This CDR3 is CASSLVQGTPYEQYF. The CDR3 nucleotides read TGTGCCAGCAGCTTAGTACAGGGGACACCCTACGAGCAGTACTTC.

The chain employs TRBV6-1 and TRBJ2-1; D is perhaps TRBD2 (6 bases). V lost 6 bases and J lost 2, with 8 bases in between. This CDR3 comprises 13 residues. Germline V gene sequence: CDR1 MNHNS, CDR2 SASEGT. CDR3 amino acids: CASSGLPYNEQFF. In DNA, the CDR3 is TGTGCCAGCAGCGGACTACCCTACAATGAGCAGTTCTTC.

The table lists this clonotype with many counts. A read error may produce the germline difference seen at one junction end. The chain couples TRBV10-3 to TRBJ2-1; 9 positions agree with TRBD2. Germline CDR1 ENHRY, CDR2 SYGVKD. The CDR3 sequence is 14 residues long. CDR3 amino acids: CAINERGVDNEQFF. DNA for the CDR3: TGTGCCATCAATGAGCGGGGGGTCGACAATGAGCAGTTCTTC.

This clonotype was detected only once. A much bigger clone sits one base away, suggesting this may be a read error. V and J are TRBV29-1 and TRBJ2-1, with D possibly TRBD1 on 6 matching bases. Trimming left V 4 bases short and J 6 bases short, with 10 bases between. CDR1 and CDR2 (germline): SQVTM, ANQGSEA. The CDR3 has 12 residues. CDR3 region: CSVGTGLNEQFF. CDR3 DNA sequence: TGCAGCGTTGGTACAGGGCTCAATGAGCAGTTCTTC.

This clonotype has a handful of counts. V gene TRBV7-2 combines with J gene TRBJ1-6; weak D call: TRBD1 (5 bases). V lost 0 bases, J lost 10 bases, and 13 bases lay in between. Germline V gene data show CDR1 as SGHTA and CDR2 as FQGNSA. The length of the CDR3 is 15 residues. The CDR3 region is CASSLATSGQSPLHF. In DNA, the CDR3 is TGTGCCAGCAGCTTAGCGACGTCAGGGCAATCACCCCTCCACTTT.